Listed here are 30 T cell receptor beta chains from one sample, sequenced in a study of PD-1 blockade in classical Hodgkin lymphoma. Time point reported: newly diagnosed, previously untreated cHL patient sample. Magnetic negative selection of thawed PBMCs was the method by which CD4+ T cells were purified. Here immunoSEQ multiplex PCR was the method, and the copy in TCRdb shows in-frame clones only, minus some. The sample consists of some 28,000 clones, around 89% of them appearing once. Sequenced sample: CD4+ T cells from blood. The receptors stem from a human donor with classical Hodgkin lymphoma.

This clone was counted once. The chain combines TRBV12-5 with TRBJ2-7; D remains unclear. The CDR3 is made up of 14 amino acids. Germline loops: CDR1 LGHNT, CDR2 FRNRAP. V was trimmed by 1 base and J by 0 bases, leaving 7 bases between them. CDR3 sequence (DNA): TGTGCTAGTGGTTTGGGGGCGGACTCCTACGAGCAGTACTTC. The encoded protein is CASGLGADSYEQYF.

The chain links TRBV9 to TRBJ1-2; TRBD1 is a possible D gene (6 bases). CDR3 length: 15 amino acids. V shed 0 bases and J shed 2 bases, with 11 bases lying between them. Germline lookup yields CDR1 SGDLS and CDR2 YYNGEE. The CDR3 sequence is CASSVGGGSNYGYTF. The CDR3, as DNA: TGTGCCAGCAGCGTAGGTGGGGGCTCGAACTATGGCTACACCTTC.

Only one count was recorded for this clone. V usage is TRBV10-3 and J usage is TRBJ2-3; 15 bases align to TRBD2. The V gene end was trimmed by 6 bases and the J gene end by 5 bases; junction bases not matched to a gene: 9. The CDR3 spans 17 residues. Germline assignment: CDR1 ENHRY and CDR2 SYGVKD. This chain's CDR3 is CAISRTSGRAGVDTQYF. In nucleotides, the CDR3 is TGTGCCATCAGCAGGACTAGCGGGAGGGCCGGGGTAGATACGCAGTATTTT.

This sequence joins TRBV7-2 and TRBJ1-2, with D tentatively TRBD1 (5 bases). Germline CDR1 and CDR2: SGHTA and FQGNSA. V lost 4 bases and J lost 1, with 10 bases in between. The length of the CDR3 is 14 residues. CDR3 sequence: CASSSRGGNYGYTF. CDR3 DNA sequence: TGTGCCAGCAGCTCCCGTGGGGGTAACTATGGCTACACCTTC.

The chain recombines TRBV5-8 with TRBJ2-6; no clear D gene. This CDR3 has 13 amino acids. V was cut by 2 bases and J by 1 base, with 1 base left in between. Germline V gene lookup returns CDR1 SGHTS and CDR2 YDEGEE. CDR3 amino acids: CASSLSGANVLTF. Written as DNA, the CDR3 is TGTGCCAGCAGCTTATCTGGGGCCAACGTCCTGACTTTC.

The chain carries TRBV19 and TRBJ2-4; TRBD1 or TRBD2 may be the D gene (5 bases each). The CDR3 contains 14 residues. The germline V and J ends were trimmed by 10 bases and 0 bases, with 13 bases remaining between them. Per germline, CDR1 LNHDA and CDR2 SQIVND (reference sequence). The CDR3 reads CATGPRLAKNIQYF. The CDR3 bases are TGTGCCACGGGACCCAGGCTAGCCAAAAACATTCAGTACTTC.

The chain combines TRBV6-1 with TRBJ2-3; TRBD2 matches at 7 bases. Germline trimming cut 5 bases from V and 3 bases from J; bases unmatched to any gene: 8. Germline V gene data show CDR1 as MNHNS and CDR2 as SASEGT. This CDR3 has 15 residues. CDR3 residues: CASSRDYLPTDTQYF. As DNA, the CDR3 is TGTGCCAGCAGTAGGGACTATCTGCCGACAGATACGCAGTATTTT.

The rearrangement joins TRBV7-8 to TRBJ2-7; D gene ambiguous. The V gene's germline CDR1 is SGHVS and CDR2 FQNEAQ. V dropped 5 bases and J dropped 4 bases, with 6 bases sitting between them. The CDR3 totals 11 residues. CDR3 sequence: CASSPTYEQYF. Here the CDR3 DNA reads TGTGCCAGCAGCCCGACATACGAGCAGTACTTC.

This sequence joins TRBV7-2 and TRBJ1-2, with D possibly TRBD1 on 6 matching bases. The CDR3 is 12 amino acids. Germline V CDR1 and CDR2: SGHTA, FQGNSA. V lost 2 bases and J 8 bases, leaving 9 bases between the germline ends. CDR3 sequence (DNA): TGTGCCAGCAGCTTAACAGGGAACGGCTACACCTTC. The encoded protein is CASSLTGNGYTF.

The chain couples TRBV2 to TRBJ1-2, with a possible D match to TRBD1 (6 bases). The germline V gene encodes CDR1 SNHLY and CDR2 FYNNEI. The CDR3 runs to 13 residues. Trimming pared 5 bases from V and 8 bases from J, leaving 15 bases between. The CDR3 nucleotides read TGTGCCAGCAGTAGCCGGGGGCGTCAAGGCTACACCTTC. This codes for CASSSRGRQGYTF. The full variable domain, rest sourced from reference TRBV2 and TRBJ1-2, is EPEVTQTPSHQVTQMGQEVILRCVPISNHLYFYWYRQILGQKVEFLVSFYNNEISEKSEIFDDQFSVERPDGSNFTLKIRSTKLEDSAMYFCASSSRGRQGYTFGSGTRLTVV.

DNA for the CDR3: TGTGCCAGCAGTTTTGGCGGCGGCACTGAAGCTTTCTTT. It is translated as CASSFGGGTEAFF. The rearrangement uses TRBV27 and TRBJ1-1; D remains unclear. The V gene's germline CDR1 is MNHEY and CDR2 SMNVEV (reference sequence). The CDR3 has 13 amino acids. Trimming shortened V by 3 bases and J by 4 bases, and 9 bases separated the two germline ends.

CDR3 protein: CASSVSTGGETQYF. The CDR3 region has the DNA TGTGCCAGCAGCGTATCCACCGGGGGAGAGACCCAGTACTTC. The rearrangement links TRBV9 to TRBJ2-5; tentative D call: TRBD2 (6 bases). The germline gives CDR1 SGDLS, CDR2 YYNGEE. CDR3 length equals 14 residues. Between the trimmed V and J ends, which lost 1 base and 4 bases, there was a span of 11 bases. Full variable domain (rest looked up from reference TRBV9 and TRBJ2-5): DSGVTQTPKHLITATGQRVTLRCSPRSGDLSVYWYQQSLDQGLQFLIQYYNGEERAKGNILERFSAQQFPDLHSELNLSSLELGDSALYFCASSVSTGGETQYFGPGTRLLVL.

This chain joins TRBV7-9 and TRBJ2-6; D may be TRBD2 (5 bases). Germline CDR1 reads SEHNR; CDR2 reads FQNEAQ (reference sequence). The germline V and J ends were trimmed by 1 base and 4 bases, with 11 bases remaining between them. The length of the CDR3 is 16 residues. CDR3: CASSLDISGGANVLTF. The CDR3, as DNA: TGTGCCAGCAGCTTAGATATAAGCGGCGGGGCCAACGTCCTGACTTTC.

This chain connects TRBV27 to TRBJ2-3, with 9 bases lining up with TRBD2. Germline loops: CDR1 MNHEY, CDR2 SMNVEV (reference sequence). Trimming cost V 6 bases and J 2 bases; bases outside gene matches: 3. The CDR3 runs 14 residues. The DNA of the CDR3 is TGTGCCAGCAGGGTAGCGGGGGACACAGATACGCAGTATTTT. Translated, it gives CASRVAGDTDTQYF.

The rearrangement joins TRBV29-1 to TRBJ2-1; the match to TRBD2 covers 12 bases. The CDR3 is 14 amino acids. The germline V gene encodes CDR1 SQVTM and CDR2 ANQGSEA. Trimming at V came to 4 bases and at J to 7 bases, leaving 5 bases not matched to a gene. The CDR3 nucleotides are TGCAGCGTTGCTAGCGGGAGGGCCGAGAATGAGCAGTTCTTC. The encoded protein is CSVASGRAENEQFF.

The V gene is TRBV5-6, the J gene TRBJ2-7; TRBD1 matches 8 bases. The CDR3 is made up of 14 amino acids. J gave up 6 bases and V 3 bases, and 8 bases lay outside the gene matches. CDR1 is SGHDT, CDR2 YYEEEE, per germline. This CDR3 is CASSWWDRIPEQYF. The CDR3 coding sequence is TGTGCCAGCAGCTGGTGGGACAGGATCCCCGAGCAGTACTTC.

The chain combines TRBV2 with TRBJ2-7; 9 bases match TRBD1. This CDR3 contains 12 residues. Trimming at V came to 6 bases and at J to 6 bases, leaving 3 bases not matched to a gene. Germline V gene data show CDR1 as SNHLY and CDR2 as FYNNEI. CDR3: CASRMDRGEQYF. Written as DNA, the CDR3 is TGTGCCAGCAGGATGGACAGGGGCGAGCAGTACTTC. Full variable domain (rest looked up from reference TRBV2 and TRBJ2-7): EPEVTQTPSHQVTQMGQEVILRCVPISNHLYFYWYRQILGQKVEFLVSFYNNEISEKSEIFDDQFSVERPDGSNFTLKIRSTKLEDSAMYFCASRMDRGEQYFGPGTRLTVT.

The genes are TRBV7-3 and TRBJ2-1; TRBD2 matches at 12 bases. Germline loops: CDR1 SGHTA, CDR2 FQGTGA. The CDR3 runs to 15 residues. Trimming took 1 base from V and 6 from J; bases not matched to a gene: 1. This CDR3 reads CASSLRLAGVNEQFF. As DNA, the CDR3 is TGTGCCAGCAGCTTAAGACTAGCGGGAGTCAATGAGCAGTTCTTC.

V gene TRBV9 combines with J gene TRBJ2-5; 8 bases map to TRBD2. Germline V gene sequence: CDR1 SGDLS, CDR2 YYNGEE. The ends lost 2 bases at V and 2 bases at J; junction bases unmatched: 8. CDR3 length: 16 amino acids. CDR3 sequence reads: CASSVGTGGVQETQYF. As DNA, the CDR3 is TGTGCCAGCAGCGTTGGTACGGGAGGGGTACAAGAGACCCAGTACTTC.

V gene TRBV7-2 combines with J gene TRBJ2-3; 14 bases align to TRBD2. Germline CDR1 reads SGHTA; CDR2 reads FQGNSA. The CDR3 runs 18 residues. V shed 5 bases, J shed 4 bases, and the junction held 11 bases outside the gene matches. Here the CDR3 reads CASSRGLAGVAGADTQYF. The DNA of the CDR3 is TGTGCCAGCAGCCGGGGACTAGCGGGAGTCGCGGGAGCAGATACGCAGTATTTT. The complete variable domain, with remaining parts taken from reference TRBV7-2 and TRBJ2-3, reads GAGVSQSPSNKVTEKGKDVELRCDPISGHTALYWYRQSLGQGLEFLIYFQGNSAPDKSGLPSDRFSAERTGGSVSTLTIQRTQQEDSAVYLCASSRGLAGVAGADTQYFGPGTRLTVL.

The chain carries TRBV4-3 and TRBJ2-7; D gene unclear. The CDR3 has 13 residues. V gave up 3 bases and J gave up 4 bases, with 10 bases separating them. The germline V gene encodes CDR1 LGHNA and CDR2 YSLEER. CDR3 sequence: CASSQAEKYEQYF. CDR3 DNA: TGCGCCAGCAGCCAGGCTGAGAAATACGAGCAGTACTTC.

The J gene is TRBJ2-7, the V gene TRBV4-1, with D perhaps matching TRBD2 (6 bases). Germline CDR1 MGHRA, CDR2 YSYEKL. The CDR3 loop spans 15 amino acids. Trimming removed 2 bases at V and 2 bases at J, with 13 bases between. The CDR3 nucleotides read TGCGCCAGCAGCCAACGGGTCGGGGGAACCTACGAGCAGTACTTC. Encoded protein: CASSQRVGGTYEQYF.

The chain combines TRBV19 with TRBJ1-2; D gene unclear. Trimming took 5 bases from V and 5 from J, leaving 12 bases between them. Germline CDR1 LNHDA, CDR2 SQIVND (reference sequence). The CDR3 has 13 amino acids. DNA of the CDR3: TGTGCCAGTAGTTCCGGGTCAGTATATGGCTACACCTTC. This gives the protein CASSSGSVYGYTF.

The chain employs TRBV19 and TRBJ2-7, with D unclear. Germline assignment: CDR1 LNHDA and CDR2 SQIVND (reference sequence). The CDR3 is 14 amino acids. V was cut by 3 bases and J by 5 bases, with 14 bases left in between. The DNA for the CDR3 is TGTGCCAGTAGTATTGGTATCACTTGGGACGAGCAGTACTTC. The encoded protein is CASSIGITWDEQYF.

The V gene is TRBV19, the J gene TRBJ2-3, with unresolved D. CDR1 and CDR2 (germline): LNHDA, SQIVND (reference sequence). With 3 bases removed from V and 2 bases from J, the gap between germline ends came to 3 bases. This CDR3 spans 12 amino acids. The CDR3 nucleotides are TGTGCCAGTAGTATCCTCACAGATACGCAGTATTTT. Amino acids: CASSILTDTQYF.

V and J are TRBV29-1 and TRBJ2-1; 12 bases match TRBD2. This CDR3 region has 14 residues. Germline lookup yields CDR1 SQVTM and CDR2 ANQGSEA. Trimming took 4 bases from V and 7 from J; bases not matched to a gene: 5. In nucleotides, the CDR3 is TGCAGCGTTGGGACTAGCGGGGCCCCGAATGAGCAGTTCTTC. Residues: CSVGTSGAPNEQFF.

V gene TRBV6-6 combines with J gene TRBJ2-5, with no clear D. Germline V lookup: CDR1 MNHNY, CDR2 SVGAGI (reference sequence). The CDR3 totals 13 residues. The germline V and J ends were trimmed by 6 bases and 1 base, with 9 bases remaining between them. CDR3: CASRMGSQETQYF. The DNA of the CDR3 is TGTGCCAGCAGGATGGGGTCCCAAGAGACCCAGTACTTC.

The CDR3 DNA sequence: TGCGCCAGCAGTCTAAACCTACAGCCCGGGTGCCCCTACGAGCAGTACTTC. Translated, it gives CASSLNLQPGCPYEQYF. V is TRBV23-1 and J is TRBJ2-7; the D is unclear. TRBV23-1 is an ORF for which the function is uncertain. Trimming shortened V by 4 bases and J by 2 bases, and 21 bases separated the two germline ends. The CDR3 is made up of 17 amino acids.

DNA for the CDR3: TGTGCCTGGAGTGTTGGCCCCCCGGAGACCCAGTACTTC. It codes for CAWSVGPPETQYF. The chain carries TRBV30 and TRBJ2-5; D not certain. Trimming cost V 0 bases and J 5 bases, with 10 bases left between them. The germline V gene encodes CDR1 GTSNPN and CDR2 SVGIG (reference sequence). This CDR3 comprises 13 residues.

The V call is TRBV5-6, the J call TRBJ2-5, with TRBD2 matching 10 bases. Losses at the gene ends were 2 bases for V and 1 base for J; bases not matched to a gene: 5. This CDR3 comprises 16 residues. CDR1 is SGHDT and CDR2 is YYEEEE in the germline V gene. Here the CDR3 reads CASSLLSGRVQETQYF. In DNA, the CDR3 is TGTGCCAGCAGCTTACTCAGCGGGAGGGTCCAAGAGACCCAGTACTTC.